A single sample gave rise to the 26 T cell receptor beta chains below, sequenced in a study of low-dose radiotherapy and immunotherapy resistance in tumors. Alpha- and beta-chain coverage of first-strand cDNA came from TRAV- and TRBV-specific primers. PCR amplification of the TCRs was performed with Phusion for 20 to 25 PCR cycles, and it relied on a constant-region primer together with a V-primer adapter. Using its own MiXCR run on the reads, TCRdb lists one record per CDR3 protein. The sample lists more than 6,000 distinct CDR3 sequences, about 61% occurring once. Source of these receptors: a human donor with advanced metastatic prostate, ovarian, gallbladder or colorectal cancer (not recorded which). This table probably holds off-target reads from a library built for another chain.

The chain uses TRBV3-1 and TRBJ1-6; D ambiguous. Germline V gene sequence: CDR1 LGHDT, CDR2 YNNKEL (reference sequence). V was trimmed by 4 bases and J by 6 bases, leaving 13 bases between them. This CDR3 has 15 residues. CDR3 DNA: TGTGCCAGCAGCCCCTCACAGACTAGTAATTCACCCCTCCACTTT. As protein: CASSPSQTSNSPLHF.

This clonotype has just a few counts. This sequence joins TRBV6-2 or TRBV6-3 and TRBJ1-2; 8 bases map to TRBD1. Looked up from germline, CDR1 is MNHEY and CDR2 is SVGEGT. The CDR3 has 12 amino acids. The trim removed 6 bases at V and 6 bases at J, leaving 3 bases unmatched. This CDR3 is CASRTGGNGYTF. Here the CDR3 DNA reads TGTGCCAGCAGAACAGGGGGGAATGGCTACACCTTC.

This chain uses TRBV5-1 with TRBJ2-5, with 12 bases identical to TRBD2. Germline lookup yields CDR1 SGHRS and CDR2 YFSETQ. The CDR3 sequence is 16 residues long. V lost 5 bases, J lost 2 bases, and 7 bases stayed unmatched. The CDR3 nucleotides read TGCGCCAGCAGTTTCGGAACTAGCGGGGGGCAAGAGACCCAGTACTTC. It codes for CASSFGTSGGQETQYF. The full variable domain, with the rest looked up from reference TRBV5-1 and TRBJ2-5, is KAGVTQTPRYLIKTRGQQVTLSCSPISGHRSVSWYQQTPGQGLQFLFEYFSETQRNKGNFPGRFSGRQFSNSRSEMNVSTLELGDSALYLCASSFGTSGGQETQYFGPGTRLLVL.

By share, this clonotype ranks as large. The CDR3 DNA reads TGCGCCAGCAGCCAAGATTCCGGGACCTATGGCTACACCTTC. Translation: CASSQDSGTYGYTF. The V and J genes are TRBV4-3 and TRBJ1-2; TRBD1 is a possible D gene (5 bases). V was pared by 0 bases and J by 4 bases, with 9 bases between. Looked up from germline, CDR1 is LGHNA and CDR2 is YSLEER. This CDR3 is built from 14 residues.

The chain carries TRBV6-5 and TRBJ1-3; D is unresolved. Trimming removed 6 bases from V and 2 bases from J, with 17 bases in between. This CDR3 comprises 16 residues. Germline-derived CDR1 and CDR2 are MNHEY and SVGAGI. The CDR3 loop reads CASSTSQRVAGNTIYF. The CDR3 DNA follows: TGTGCCAGCAGCACCTCCCAAAGGGTAGCTGGAAACACCATATATTTT.

The genes are TRBV12-3 or TRBV12-4 and TRBJ1-3, with D uncertain. This CDR3 has 18 residues. The V gene lost 6 bases and the J gene lost 0 bases, with 21 bases spanning the gap. This chain's CDR3 is CASSLRTGESLSGNTIYF. In DNA form, the CDR3 reads TGTGCCAGCAGCCTTCGGACGGGAGAAAGCCTCTCTGGAAACACCATATATTTT.

This clonotype was found a few times. This sequence joins TRBV29-1 and TRBJ2-2; D is ambiguous. Trimming left V 7 bases short and J 8 bases short, with 8 bases between. Germline V lookup: CDR1 SQVTM, CDR2 ANQGSEA. This CDR3 comprises 10 residues. The CDR3 nucleotides are TGCAGCGCGGATGAAGGGGAGCTGTTTTTT. It specifies CSADEGELFF.

The gene calls are TRBV12-3 or TRBV12-4 and TRBJ1-1, with D unresolved. Trimming pared 7 bases from V and 1 base from J, leaving 10 bases between. The CDR3 covers 13 residues. CDR3 bases: TGTGCCAGCACCCGGGGTCGGAACACTGAAGCTTTCTTT. Its protein is CASTRGRNTEAFF.

The chain couples TRBV6-2 or TRBV6-3 to TRBJ2-1; 9 bases align to TRBD2. The CDR3 spans 18 residues. Germline CDR1 MNHEY, CDR2 SVGEGT. Trimming cost V 4 bases and J 10 bases; bases outside gene matches: 20. Here the CDR3 reads CASSSLGRGGRIFREQFF. The CDR3 DNA is TGTGCCAGCAGTTCGTTAGGGCGGGGGGGCCGCATTTTTAGGGAGCAGTTCTTC.

J is TRBJ1-5 and V is TRBV4-3; 7 nucleotides align to TRBD1. Germline-derived CDR1 and CDR2 are LGHNA and YSLEER. This CDR3 is built from 15 residues. The junction had 6 bases not matched to a gene; V was cut back by 0 bases and J by 7 bases. The CDR3 DNA follows: TGCGCCAGCAGCCAAGACCAACAGGGGAGCCAGCCCCAGCATTTT. Protein product: CASSQDQQGSQPQHF.

J is TRBJ1-3 and V is TRBV10-3, with 9 nucleotides matching TRBD1. The CDR3 is 13 residues long. J lost 8 bases, V lost 11 bases, and 10 bases had no gene match. Per the germline V gene, CDR1 is ENHRY and CDR2 is SYGVKD. The CDR3 DNA follows: TGTGCCTGCCGGACAGGGGAGAAGGACACCATATATTTT. Translating gives CACRTGEKDTIYF.

This sequence joins TRBV6-8 and TRBJ2-7; D not certain. The CDR3 is 16 amino acids. Germline V gives CDR1 MNHGY, CDR2 SAAAGT. V lost 1 base, J lost 0 bases, and 13 bases lay in between. CDR3 in DNA: TGTGCCAGCAGTTACTTCGCGGAGACTTACTCCTACGAGCAGTACTTC. Translating gives CASSYFAETYSYEQYF.

The V gene is TRBV2, the J gene TRBJ1-1; tentative D call: TRBD1 (5 bases). The CDR3 runs to 15 residues. Trimming removed 1 base at V and 6 bases at J, with 15 bases between. CDR1 and CDR2 from the germline V gene are SNHLY and FYNNEI. The CDR3 DNA reads TGTGCCAGCAGTGAAGTATCTCGGGGCGTCGCTGAAGCTTTCTTT. This encodes CASSEVSRGVAEAFF.

This clonotype is large. The genes are TRBV11-2 and TRBJ2-1, with TRBD2 matching over 10 bases. V shed 5 bases, J shed 0 bases, and the junction held 4 bases outside the gene matches. The CDR3 covers 16 residues. Germline CDR1 reads SGHAT; CDR2 reads FQNNGV. The CDR3 sequence: CASSVIAGGSYNEQFF. CDR3 DNA: TGTGCCAGCAGCGTTATAGCGGGAGGCTCCTACAATGAGCAGTTCTTC.

CDR3 sequence: CASLTGEAYNEQFF. CDR3 coding DNA: TGTGCCAGCCTGACAGGGGAAGCCTACAATGAGCAGTTCTTC. V is TRBV6-2 or TRBV6-3 and J is TRBJ2-1, with 8 bases lining up with TRBD1. Germline V lookup: CDR1 MNHEY, CDR2 SVGEGT. The V and J ends lost 8 bases and 2 bases, in that order; junction bases with no gene match: 5. The CDR3 covers 14 residues.

This clonotype was observed a few times. V is TRBV9 and J is TRBJ1-2, with D unclear. The V gene lost 4 bases and the J gene lost 3 bases, with 13 bases spanning the gap. This CDR3 contains 14 residues. CDR1 is SGDLS and CDR2 is YYNGEE in the germline V gene. CDR3 sequence reads: CASSLDTGHYGYTF. CDR3 sequence (DNA): TGTGCCAGCAGCCTCGACACGGGCCACTATGGCTACACCTTC.

This clonotype showed up just once. The chain carries TRBV6-4 and TRBJ2-2; TRBD2 agrees at 11 bases. Per the germline V gene, CDR1 is MRHNA and CDR2 is SNTAGT. This CDR3 contains 15 residues. V lost 0 bases, J lost 6 bases, and 0 bases stayed unmatched. CDR3 amino acids: CASSDSLAGAGELFF. The CDR3, as DNA: TGTGCCAGCAGTGACTCACTAGCGGGAGCCGGGGAGCTGTTTTTT.

J is TRBJ2-2 and V is TRBV7-2; the D gene is possibly TRBD1 (5 bases). The CDR3 totals 16 residues. With 2 bases removed from V and 3 bases from J, the gap between germline ends came to 13 bases. CDR1 and CDR2 from the germline V gene are SGHTA and FQGNSA. CDR3 coding DNA: TGTGCCAGCAGCTTATATGGGGCGCGAGACACCGGGGAGCTGTTTTTT. Translated: CASSLYGARDTGELFF.

This rearrangement joins TRBV28 to TRBJ2-2; TRBD1 is a possible D gene (6 bases). This CDR3 is 13 amino acids long. The germline gives CDR1 MDHEN, CDR2 SYDVKM. The ends were cut back, 6 bases at V and 6 bases at J, with 11 bases in the middle. CDR3 DNA: TGTGCCAGCAGGAAACAGGGCGCCGGGGAGCTGTTTTTT. Residues: CASRKQGAGELFF.

V is TRBV2 and J is TRBJ2-5; 8 positions match TRBD2. The germline gives CDR1 SNHLY, CDR2 FYNNEI. The CDR3 is 15 residues long. The ends lost 5 bases at V and 5 bases at J; junction bases unmatched: 10. CDR3 loop: CASSSTGTRVETQYF. The CDR3, as DNA: TGTGCCAGCAGTTCTACCGGGACTAGAGTGGAGACCCAGTACTTC.

The chain joins TRBV9 to TRBJ2-3; 8 positions agree with TRBD2. Trimming at V came to 2 bases and at J to 2 bases, leaving 10 bases not matched to a gene. Germline V gene data show CDR1 as SGDLS and CDR2 as YYNGEE. This CDR3 spans 17 amino acids. CDR3 sequence (DNA): TGTGCCAGCAGCGTCACCGGGACTAGACGAAACACAGATACGCAGTATTTT. It codes for CASSVTGTRRNTDTQYF. The whole variable domain, filled in from reference TRBV9 and TRBJ2-3, reads DSGVTQTPKHLITATGQRVTLRCSPRSGDLSVYWYQQSLDQGLQFLIQYYNGEERAKGNILERFSAQQFPDLHSELNLSSLELGDSALYFCASSVTGTRRNTDTQYFGPGTRLTVL.

The table lists this clonotype with a few counts. This rearrangement joins TRBV6-6 to TRBJ2-1; TRBD2 matches 7 bases. The CDR3 has 15 amino acids. The germline V gene has CDR1 MNHNY and CDR2 SVGAGI (reference sequence). V shed 5 bases and J 5 bases; nucleotides not matched to a gene: 9. The CDR3 nucleotides are TGTGCCAGCAGTCGCGGACTAGACAAGAACAATGAGCAGTTCTTC. Translating it yields CASSRGLDKNNEQFF.

V is TRBV9 and J is TRBJ1-1; 10 nucleotides align to TRBD1. This CDR3 is 18 amino acids long. V dropped 0 bases and J dropped 4; count of bases not matched to a gene: 12. CDR1 SGDLS and CDR2 YYNGEE come from the germline V gene. The CDR3 spells CASSVGAGTGDRGTEAFF. CDR3 bases: TGTGCCAGCAGCGTAGGGGCCGGGACAGGGGATAGGGGCACTGAAGCTTTCTTT.

The rearrangement links TRBV20-1 to TRBJ1-2; D ambiguous. CDR1 DFQATT and CDR2 SNEGSKA come from the germline V gene (reference sequence). This CDR3 has 14 amino acids. Trimming left V 3 bases short and J 1 base short, with 12 bases between. In DNA, the CDR3 is TGCAGTGCTAGGGTCCAGCCGCTTAACTATGGCTACACCTTC. Encoded protein: CSARVQPLNYGYTF.

This clonotype was seen more than once but under ten times. The chain joins TRBV28 to TRBJ1-2; 9 nucleotides match TRBD1. With 5 bases clipped from V and 4 bases from J, the junction kept 5 bases outside the gene matches. Germline V gene sequence: CDR1 MDHEN, CDR2 SYDVKM. There are 14 residues in the CDR3. The CDR3 here is CASSAGTGPYGYTF. The CDR3 DNA follows: TGTGCCAGCAGTGCCGGGACAGGGCCCTATGGCTACACCTTC.

The chain carries TRBV5-1 and TRBJ2-1; 9 positions match TRBD2. The CDR3 is 15 amino acids. V was pared by 1 base and J by 9 bases, with 8 bases of the junction left unmatched. Germline CDR1 SGHRS, CDR2 YFSETQ. This CDR3 is CASSLQAGGPGEQFF. The CDR3 DNA follows: TGCGCCAGCAGCTTGCAGGCGGGAGGGCCCGGTGAGCAGTTCTTC.